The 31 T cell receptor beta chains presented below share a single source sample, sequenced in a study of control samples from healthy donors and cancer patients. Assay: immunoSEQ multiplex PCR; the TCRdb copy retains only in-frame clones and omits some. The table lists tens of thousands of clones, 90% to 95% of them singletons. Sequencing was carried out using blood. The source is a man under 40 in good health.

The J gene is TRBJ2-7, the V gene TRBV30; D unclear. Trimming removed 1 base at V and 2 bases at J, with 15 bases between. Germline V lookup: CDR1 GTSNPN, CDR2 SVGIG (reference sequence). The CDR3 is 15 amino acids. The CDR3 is CAWSGPPAATYEQYF. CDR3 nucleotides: TGTGCCTGGAGTGGGCCCCCGGCAGCCACCTACGAGCAGTACTTC.

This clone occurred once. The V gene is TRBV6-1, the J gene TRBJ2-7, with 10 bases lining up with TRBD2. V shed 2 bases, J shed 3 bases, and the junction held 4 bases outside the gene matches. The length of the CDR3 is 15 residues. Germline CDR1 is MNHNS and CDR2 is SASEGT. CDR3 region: CASSELASGSYEQYF. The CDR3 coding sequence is TGTGCCAGCAGTGAACTCGCTAGCGGGAGCTACGAGCAGTACTTC.

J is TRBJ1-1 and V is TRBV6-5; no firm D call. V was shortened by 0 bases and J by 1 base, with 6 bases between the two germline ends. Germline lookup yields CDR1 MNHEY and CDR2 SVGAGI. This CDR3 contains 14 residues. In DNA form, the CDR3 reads TGTGCCAGCAGTTACTCTTACAGGAACACTGAAGCTTTCTTT. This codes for CASSYSYRNTEAFF.

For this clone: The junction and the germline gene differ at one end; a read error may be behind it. CDR3 bases: TGTGCCAGCAGCTCAGGACTAGCGGGAAAAGATACGCAGTACTTT. Translating gives CASSSGLAGKDTQYF. The V gene is TRBV5-4, the J gene TRBJ2-3; the match to TRBD2 covers 12 bases. This CDR3 contains 15 residues. Germline V CDR1 and CDR2: SGHNT, YYREEE (reference sequence).

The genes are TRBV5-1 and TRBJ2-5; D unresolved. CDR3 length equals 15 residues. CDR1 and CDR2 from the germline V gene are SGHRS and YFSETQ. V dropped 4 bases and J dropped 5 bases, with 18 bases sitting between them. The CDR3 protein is CASSRTRRDLETQYF. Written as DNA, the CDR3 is TGCGCCAGCAGCAGAACCCGACGAGATCTTGAGACCCAGTACTTC.

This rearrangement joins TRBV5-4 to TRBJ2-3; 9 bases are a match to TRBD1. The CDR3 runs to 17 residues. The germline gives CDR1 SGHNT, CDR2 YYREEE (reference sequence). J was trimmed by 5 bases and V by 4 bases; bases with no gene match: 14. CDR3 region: CASSAPPQQGAGDTQYF. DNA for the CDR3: TGTGCCAGCAGCGCCCCCCCTCAACAGGGGGCGGGAGATACGCAGTATTTT.

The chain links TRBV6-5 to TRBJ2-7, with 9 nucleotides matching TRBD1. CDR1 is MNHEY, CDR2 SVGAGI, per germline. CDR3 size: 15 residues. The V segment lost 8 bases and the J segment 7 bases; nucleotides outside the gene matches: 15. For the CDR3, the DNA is TGTGCCAGCGCCAGGGGTACAGGGGGCTCTAGAGAGCAGTACTTC. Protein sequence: CASARGTGGSREQYF.

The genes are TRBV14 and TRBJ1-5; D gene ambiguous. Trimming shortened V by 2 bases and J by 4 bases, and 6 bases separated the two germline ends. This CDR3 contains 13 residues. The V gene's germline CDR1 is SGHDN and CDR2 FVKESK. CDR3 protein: CASSQFPNQPQHF. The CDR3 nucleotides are TGTGCCAGCAGCCAATTCCCGAATCAGCCCCAGCATTTT.

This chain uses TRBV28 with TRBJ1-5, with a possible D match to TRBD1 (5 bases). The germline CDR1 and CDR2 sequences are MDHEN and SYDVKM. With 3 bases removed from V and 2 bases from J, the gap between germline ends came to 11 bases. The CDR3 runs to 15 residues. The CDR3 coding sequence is TGTGCCAGCAGTTTCGTCGGGGACGGCAATCAGCCCCAGCATTTT. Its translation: CASSFVGDGNQPQHF. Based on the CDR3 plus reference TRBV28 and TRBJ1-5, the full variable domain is DVKVTQSSRYLVKRTGEKVFLECVQDMDHENMFWYRQDPGLGLRLIYFSYDVKMKEKGDIPEGYSVSREKKERFSLILESASTNQTSMYLCASSFVGDGNQPQHFGDGTRLSIL.

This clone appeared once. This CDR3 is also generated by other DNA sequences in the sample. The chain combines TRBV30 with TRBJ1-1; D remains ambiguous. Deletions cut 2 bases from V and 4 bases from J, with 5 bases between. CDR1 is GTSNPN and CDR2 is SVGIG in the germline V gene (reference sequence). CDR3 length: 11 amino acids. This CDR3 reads CAWSRGTEAFF. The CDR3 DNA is TGTGCCTGGAGTAGAGGCACTGAAGCTTTCTTT.

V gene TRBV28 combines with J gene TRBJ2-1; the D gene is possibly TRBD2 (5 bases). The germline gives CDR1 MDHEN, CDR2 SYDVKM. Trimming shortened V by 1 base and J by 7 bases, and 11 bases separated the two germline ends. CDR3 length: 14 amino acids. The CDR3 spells CASSLLPRTNEQFF. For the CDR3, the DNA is TGTGCCAGCAGTTTATTACCCCGGACTAATGAGCAGTTCTTC. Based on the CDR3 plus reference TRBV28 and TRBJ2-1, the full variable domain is DVKVTQSSRYLVKRTGEKVFLECVQDMDHENMFWYRQDPGLGLRLIYFSYDVKMKEKGDIPEGYSVSREKKERFSLILESASTNQTSMYLCASSLLPRTNEQFFGPGTRLTVL.

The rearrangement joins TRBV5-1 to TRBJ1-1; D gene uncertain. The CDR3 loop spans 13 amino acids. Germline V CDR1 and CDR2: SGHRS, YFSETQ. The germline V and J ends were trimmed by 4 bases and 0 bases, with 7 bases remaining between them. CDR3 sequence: CASSPHMNTEAFF. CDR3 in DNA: TGCGCCAGCAGCCCACACATGAACACTGAAGCTTTCTTT.

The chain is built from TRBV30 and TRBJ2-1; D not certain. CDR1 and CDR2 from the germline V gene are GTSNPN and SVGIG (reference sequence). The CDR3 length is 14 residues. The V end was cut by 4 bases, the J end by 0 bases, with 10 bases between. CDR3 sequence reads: CAWKTLSSYNEQFF. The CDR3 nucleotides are TGTGCCTGGAAAACACTGAGCTCCTACAATGAGCAGTTCTTC.

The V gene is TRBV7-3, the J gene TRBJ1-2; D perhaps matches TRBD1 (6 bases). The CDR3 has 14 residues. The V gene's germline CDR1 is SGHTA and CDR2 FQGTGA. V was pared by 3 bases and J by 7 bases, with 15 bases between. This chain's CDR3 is CASSFAPGGGGYTF. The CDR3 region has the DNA TGTGCCAGCAGCTTCGCCCCGGGAGGGGGTGGCTACACCTTC.

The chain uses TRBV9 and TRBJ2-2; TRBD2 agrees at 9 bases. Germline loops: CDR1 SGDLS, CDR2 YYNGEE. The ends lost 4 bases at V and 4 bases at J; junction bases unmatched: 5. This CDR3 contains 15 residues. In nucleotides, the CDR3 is TGTGCCAGCAGCCCTAGCGGGGCAGTCACCGGGGAGCTGTTTTTT. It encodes CASSPSGAVTGELFF.

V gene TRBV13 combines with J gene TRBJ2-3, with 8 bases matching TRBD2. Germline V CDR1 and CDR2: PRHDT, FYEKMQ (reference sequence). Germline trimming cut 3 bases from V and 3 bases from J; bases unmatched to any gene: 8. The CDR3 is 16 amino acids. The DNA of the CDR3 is TGTGCCAGCAGCTTTGGGGGTAGCGGGACAACAGATACGCAGTATTTT. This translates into CASSFGGSGTTDTQYF.

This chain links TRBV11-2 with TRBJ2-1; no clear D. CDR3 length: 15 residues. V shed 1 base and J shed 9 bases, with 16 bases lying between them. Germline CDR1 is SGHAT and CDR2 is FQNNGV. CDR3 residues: CASSLAAAPAGEQFF. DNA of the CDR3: TGTGCCAGCAGCTTAGCGGCCGCACCGGCTGGTGAGCAGTTCTTC.

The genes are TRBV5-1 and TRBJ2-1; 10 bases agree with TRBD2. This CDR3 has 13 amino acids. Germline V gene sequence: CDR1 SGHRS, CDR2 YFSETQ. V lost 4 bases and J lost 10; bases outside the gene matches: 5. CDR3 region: CASSVTSGIEQFF. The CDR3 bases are TGCGCCAGCAGCGTAACTAGCGGGATCGAGCAGTTCTTC.

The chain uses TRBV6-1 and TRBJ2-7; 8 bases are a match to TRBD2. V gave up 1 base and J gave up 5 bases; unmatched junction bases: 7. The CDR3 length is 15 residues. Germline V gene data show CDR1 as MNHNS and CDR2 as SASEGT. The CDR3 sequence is CASSEEKREYNEQYF. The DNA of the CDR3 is TGTGCCAGCAGTGAAGAAAAGCGGGAGTACAACGAGCAGTACTTC.

For the CDR3, the DNA is TGTGCCAGCAGCGAATCCTTTAATCAGCCCCAGCATTTT. This codes for CASSESFNQPQHF. This chain links TRBV7-2 with TRBJ1-5, with D unresolved. V lost 5 bases, J lost 4 bases, and 9 bases lay in between. The CDR3 extends over 13 amino acids. Germline lookup yields CDR1 SGHTA and CDR2 FQGNSA.

The CDR3 protein is CASRPAGMSGNTIYF. The CDR3 DNA is TGTGCCAGCAGGCCCGCAGGGATGAGTGGAAACACCATATATTTT. The chain has TRBV5-5 and TRBJ1-3; D perhaps matches TRBD1 (5 bases). CDR3 length equals 15 residues. CDR1 SGHKS and CDR2 YYEKEE come from the germline V gene (reference sequence). The germline V and J ends were trimmed by 5 bases and 3 bases, with 15 bases remaining between them.

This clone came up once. CDR3: CSASTGIGDGYTF. The CDR3 region has the DNA TGCAGTGCTAGTACAGGGATCGGGGATGGCTACACCTTC. The rearrangement joins TRBV20-1 to TRBJ1-2; a weak D match, TRBD1 (6 bases). This CDR3 is 13 amino acids long. Germline V gives CDR1 DFQATT, CDR2 SNEGSKA (reference sequence). V shed 3 bases and J shed 6 bases, with 14 bases lying between them.

This CDR3 reads CASSPGGVSGDTQYF. As DNA, the CDR3 is TGCGCCAGCAGCCCTGGTGGGGTCTCGGGGGATACGCAGTATTTT. The V gene is TRBV5-1, the J gene TRBJ2-3; the D gene is possibly TRBD2 (5 bases). Trimming stripped 4 bases from V and 6 bases from J, with 18 bases between. The CDR3 sequence is 15 residues long. Germline values: CDR1 SGHRS, CDR2 YFSETQ. Combining the CDR3 with reference TRBV5-1 and TRBJ2-3 gives the whole variable domain KAGVTQTPRYLIKTRGQQVTLSCSPISGHRSVSWYQQTPGQGLQFLFEYFSETQRNKGNFPGRFSGRQFSNSRSEMNVSTLELGDSALYLCASSPGGVSGDTQYFGPGTRLTVL.

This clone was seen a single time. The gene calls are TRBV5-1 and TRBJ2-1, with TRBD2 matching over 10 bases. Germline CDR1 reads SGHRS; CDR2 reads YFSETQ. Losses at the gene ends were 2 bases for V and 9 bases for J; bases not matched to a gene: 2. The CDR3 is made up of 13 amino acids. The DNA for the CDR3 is TGCGCCAGCAGCTTAGCGGGAGGGCTTGAGCAGTTCTTC. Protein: CASSLAGGLEQFF.

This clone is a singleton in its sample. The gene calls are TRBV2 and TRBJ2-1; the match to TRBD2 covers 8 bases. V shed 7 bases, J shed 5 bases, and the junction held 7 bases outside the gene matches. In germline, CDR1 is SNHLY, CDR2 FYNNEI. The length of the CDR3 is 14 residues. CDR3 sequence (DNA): TGTGCCAGCATCCCAGCGGGAGCGGACAATGAGCAGTTCTTC. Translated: CASIPAGADNEQFF.

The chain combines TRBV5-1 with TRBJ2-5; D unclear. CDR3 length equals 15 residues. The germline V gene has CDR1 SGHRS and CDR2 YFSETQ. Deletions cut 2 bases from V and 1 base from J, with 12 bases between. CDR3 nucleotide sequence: TGCGCCAGCAGCTTAGACTCTGTCCCCCAAGAGACCCAGTACTTC. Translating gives CASSLDSVPQETQYF. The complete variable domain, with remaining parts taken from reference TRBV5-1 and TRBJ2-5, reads KAGVTQTPRYLIKTRGQQVTLSCSPISGHRSVSWYQQTPGQGLQFLFEYFSETQRNKGNFPGRFSGRQFSNSRSEMNVSTLELGDSALYLCASSLDSVPQETQYFGPGTRLLVL.

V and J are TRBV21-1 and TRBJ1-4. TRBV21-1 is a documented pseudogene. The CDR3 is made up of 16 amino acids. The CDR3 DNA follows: TGTGCCAGCAGCAAAGCGCAGCCTACAACTAATGAAAAACTGTTTTTT. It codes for CASSKAQPTTNEKLFF.

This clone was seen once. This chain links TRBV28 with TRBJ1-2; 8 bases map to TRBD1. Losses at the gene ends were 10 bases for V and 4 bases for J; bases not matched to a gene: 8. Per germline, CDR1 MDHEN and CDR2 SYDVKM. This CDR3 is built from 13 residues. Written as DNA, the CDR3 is TGTGCCACCTCTTCCGGGACAGGCTATGGCTACACCTTC. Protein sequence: CATSSGTGYGYTF.

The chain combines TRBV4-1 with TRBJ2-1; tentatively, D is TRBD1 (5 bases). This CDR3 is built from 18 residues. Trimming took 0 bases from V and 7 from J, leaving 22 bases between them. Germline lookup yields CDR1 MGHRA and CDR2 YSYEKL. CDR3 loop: CASSQEGVAPLGRNEQFF. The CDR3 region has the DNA TGCGCCAGCAGCCAAGAAGGGGTAGCCCCACTCGGTAGGAATGAGCAGTTCTTC.

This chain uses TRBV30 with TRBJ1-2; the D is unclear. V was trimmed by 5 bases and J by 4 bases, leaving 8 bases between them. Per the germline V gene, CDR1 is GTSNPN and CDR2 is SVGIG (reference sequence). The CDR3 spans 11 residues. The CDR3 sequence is CAWGRIYGYTF. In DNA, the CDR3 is TGTGCCTGGGGCAGGATCTATGGCTACACCTTC.

CDR3 protein: CASSVTGATNTGELFF. The CDR3 nucleotides read TGCGCCAGCAGCGTAACAGGGGCTACGAACACCGGGGAGCTGTTTTTT. The chain recombines TRBV5-1 with TRBJ2-2; 7 bases line up with TRBD1. V lost 4 bases to trimming and J lost 0 bases; unmatched junction nucleotides: 6. CDR1 SGHRS and CDR2 YFSETQ come from the germline V gene. This CDR3 contains 16 residues.